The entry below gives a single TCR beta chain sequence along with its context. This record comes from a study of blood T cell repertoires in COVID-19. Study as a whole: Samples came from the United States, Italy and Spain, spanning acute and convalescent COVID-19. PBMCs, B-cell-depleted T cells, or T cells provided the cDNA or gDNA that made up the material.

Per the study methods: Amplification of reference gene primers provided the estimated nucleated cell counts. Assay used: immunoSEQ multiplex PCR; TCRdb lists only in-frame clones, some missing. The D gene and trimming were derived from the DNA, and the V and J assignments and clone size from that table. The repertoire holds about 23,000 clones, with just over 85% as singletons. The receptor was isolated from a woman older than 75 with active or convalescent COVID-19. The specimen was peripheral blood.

Written as DNA, the CDR3 is TGTGCCAGCAGTTTACGGGACAGCCCCAGTGCTGAAGCTTTCTTT. It yields the protein CASSLRDSPSAEAFF. The chain links TRBV28 to TRBJ1-1, with 7 bases fitting TRBD1. Germline loops: CDR1 MDHEN, CDR2 SYDVKM. The CDR3 covers 15 residues. J was trimmed by 6 bases and V by 2 bases; bases with no gene match: 9.